This T cell receptor (beta chain) was captured by sequencing in a study of memory CD4+ T cells and cytomegalovirus serostatus. This CDR3 has 14 residues. V was pared by 4 bases and J by 5 bases, with 6 bases of the junction left unmatched. Germline CDR1 SGHKS, CDR2 YYEKEE (reference sequence). The repertoire was sequenced with immunoSEQ multiplex PCR; TCRdb's copy has only in-frame clones and lacks some. Seen here are under 85,000 clones, just under 80% observed once, and the top ten hold 2.6%. The sort gate was single viable CD3+CD4+CD8-CD45RO+ cells for memory CD4+ T cells. CD4+ T cells were isolated by positive magnetic selection.

Source material: memory CD4+ T cells from blood. The rearrangement uses TRBV5-5 and TRBJ1-5, with 7 nucleotides matching TRBD1. This sequence was found in an adult in good health and CMV-seropositive. In nucleotides, the CDR3 is TGTGCCAGCAGCGACGGGACAGTGCATCAGCCCCAGCATTTT. The encoded protein is CASSDGTVHQPQHF.